This TCR beta chain is from a study of blood T cells in healthy people across ages. Details on this clonotype: Its antigen is not identified.

There are 16 residues in the CDR3. V was shortened by 1 base and J by 1 base, with 11 bases between the two germline ends. The germline gives CDR1 MNHEY, CDR2 SMNVEV (reference sequence). Study-wide results and limits: Measured against age, TCR beta diversity per million T cells decreased in a roughly linear manner. Estimated diversity, derived from one million T cells, was regarded as an underestimate.

The authors ran a second PCR of 7 to 11 cycles using a sample-barcoded 5' primer and a J-beta primer mix. TCRdb independently ran MiXCR on the 5' RACE reads; one entry per CDR3 protein. The sample holds hundreds of thousands of distinct CDR3 sequences, around 24% seen once. This sample was also put to use in a study of T cells of mothers and their children. That report adds: The study obtained over 9 million TCR beta CDR3 reads per mother and a few million per child.

Material: blood. The TCR sequence derives from a boy younger than 18 in good health. This sequence joins TRBV27 and TRBJ2-4, with D tentatively TRBD2 (6 bases). CDR3 amino acids: CASSLLGGEAKNIQYF. DNA of the CDR3: TGTGCCAGCAGTTTATTAGGAGGGGAGGCCAAAAACATTCAGTACTTC.